This T cell receptor (beta chain) was obtained from a study of blood T cell repertoires in COVID-19. Study in general: Material from acute and convalescent COVID-19 was sourced from the United States, Italy and Spain. From T cells, B-cell-depleted T cells, or PBMCs came the material, which was cDNA or gDNA.

Details on this clone: In the same sample, other DNA sequences code for this CDR3.

Per the study methods: Amplifying reference gene primers gave estimates of nucleated cell counts. The method was immunoSEQ multiplex PCR; TCRdb's version includes in-frame clones alone and lacks a portion of them. V and J calls and clone size are given by that table; D and trimming were obtained from the DNA. The repertoire holds over 150,000 clones, 85% to 95% seen once, with around 0.5% in the top ten. The germline V gene has CDR1 SGHNT and CDR2 YYREEE (reference sequence). V was clipped by 2 bases and J by 1 base, with 9 bases between them. The CDR3 spans 15 residues. The origin of this receptor is a man aged 45-65 years with acute or convalescent COVID-19. The V call is TRBV5-4, the J call TRBJ1-4; D gene uncertain. The sequenced sample consisted of peripheral blood. For the CDR3, the DNA is TGTGCCAGCAGCTTTCGGGGAGGAACTAATGAAAAACTGTTTTTT. It encodes CASSFRGGTNEKLFF.